This is a list of T cell receptor beta chains from one sample in a study of blood T cell repertoires in COVID-19. Profiled with immunoSEQ multiplex PCR; TCRdb holds only in-frame clones, not every one. The sample has 250,000 to 300,000 clones; more than 75% are singletons. Sequencing input: PBMCs or T cells enriched from blood (not recorded which). Every receptor here comes from a woman in her sixties in a cohort exposed to, infected with or recovered from COVID-19 (not recorded which). Both conserved end residues are part of each CDR3. Fields, in order: V gene, J gene, D gene, CDR3 length, clone size, CDR3 protein, CDR3 DNA. A D gene is named only where the DNA matches it firmly. Size tells how often a clone was seen (once, few, many) or the class of an expanded clone, and some rows leave it out.

>TRBV3-1/TRBV3-2|TRBJ2-7|-|13|many
CASSTGLSYEQYF
TGTGCCAGCAGTACAGGGTTATCCTACGAGCAGTACTTC
>TRBV19|TRBJ1-5|-|16|-
CASSKTQDGGNQPQHF
TGTGCCAGTAGTAAAACTCAGGATGGCGGCAATCAGCCCCAGCATTTT
>TRBV7-9|TRBJ2-1|-|13|-
CASSLAAFGEQFF
TGTGCCAGCAGCTTAGCGGCATTCGGGGAGCAGTTCTTC
>TRBV7-8|TRBJ1-1|-|16|-
CASSLVGGLLNTEAFF
TGTGCCAGCAGCTTAGTTGGGGGCCTCTTGAACACTGAAGCTTTCTTT
>TRBV4-3|TRBJ2-7|-|16|-
CASSPGAGFSSYEQYF
TGCGCCAGCAGCCCCGGCGCCGGGTTCTCGAGTTACGAGCAGTACTTC
>TRBV4-3|TRBJ1-1|-|16|-
CASSQDRQGLHLEAFF
TGCGCCAGCAGCCAAGATAGGCAGGGTTTGCACCTAGAAGCTTTCTTT
>TRBV5-1|TRBJ2-5|TRBD1|13|-
CASSLQGQETQYF
TGCGCCAGCAGCTTACAGGGGCAAGAGACCCAGTACTTC
>TRBV11-2|TRBJ1-1|-|15|few
CASSSTAGRHTEAFF
TGTGCCAGCAGCTCTACCGCGGGACGCCACACTGAAGCTTTCTTT
>TRBV7-3|TRBJ2-7|TRBD2|16|-
CASSLRLSSGAYEQYF
TGTGCCAGCAGCTTAAGGCTCTCTAGCGGGGCCTACGAGCAGTACTTC
>TRBV12-3/TRBV12-4|TRBJ1-2|TRBD1|13|-
CASSPQGARGYTF
TGTGCCAGCAGTCCGCAGGGGGCGCGGGGCTACACCTTC
>TRBV9|TRBJ2-1|TRBD2|15|-
CASTELAGAYNEQFF
TGTGCCAGCACAGAACTAGCGGGAGCCTACAATGAGCAGTTCTTC
>TRBV27|TRBJ2-7|-|17|-
CASSLSQGHNKFYEQYF
TGTGCCAGCAGTTTATCCCAGGGTCATAACAAATTCTACGAGCAGTACTTC
>TRBV28|TRBJ2-5|TRBD2|16|-
CASSLGLAGGFGTQYF
TGTGCCAGCAGTTTAGGACTAGCGGGAGGGTTTGGGACCCAGTACTTC
>TRBV11-1|TRBJ2-7|TRBD2|15|-
CASSLRTSGSYEQYF
TGTGCCAGCAGCTTAAGAACTAGCGGGAGTTACGAGCAGTACTTC
>TRBV2|TRBJ2-7|TRBD1|16|-
CASSYHRTGQSYEQYF
TGTGCCAGCAGTTACCACAGGACAGGGCAAAGTTACGAGCAGTACTTC
>TRBV7-8|TRBJ1-2|-|16|-
CASSSRENSHNYGYTF
TGTGCCAGCAGCTCGAGAGAGAATTCCCACAACTATGGCTACACCTTC
>TRBV2|TRBJ2-5|TRBD1|16|-
CASRTSGTGDRETQYF
TGTGCCAGCAGAACCTCCGGGACAGGGGACCGTGAGACCCAGTACTTC
>TRBV9|TRBJ2-2|-|14|-
CASSVLGSTGELFF
TGTGCCAGCAGCGTCCTGGGGAGCACCGGGGAGCTGTTTTTT
>TRBV27|TRBJ1-2|-|15|-
CASSLRGGPGEGYTF
TGTGCCAGCAGTTTACGGGGAGGGCCAGGGGAGGGCTACACCTTC
>TRBV24-1|TRBJ2-5|TRBD1|15|-
CATSIGGLNQETQYF
TGTGCCACTTCCATAGGGGGCCTAAACCAAGAGACCCAGTACTTC
>TRBV30|TRBJ1-5|-|13|once
CAWSEEFNQPQHF
TGTGCCTGGAGTGAGGAGTTCAATCAGCCCCAGCATTTT
>TRBV29-1|TRBJ2-3|TRBD2|14|few
CSAKQLAGEDTQYF
TGCAGCGCTAAACAACTAGCGGGAGAAGATACGCAGTATTTT
>TRBV2|TRBJ2-1|-|12|-
CASIRVREEQFF
TGTGCCAGCATACGAGTTCGGGAGGAGCAGTTCTTC
>TRBV7-9|TRBJ2-1|-|14|-
CASSLGTVGDEQFF
TGTGCCAGCAGCTTAGGGACAGTGGGCGATGAGCAGTTCTTC
>TRBV2|TRBJ2-2|-|17|-
CASSGVWAGGLVGELFF
TGTGCCAGCAGTGGGGTATGGGCAGGGGGACTAGTCGGGGAGCTGTTTTTT
>TRBV7-9|TRBJ2-3|TRBD2|15|-
CASSLAGGRTDTQYF
TGTGCCAGCAGCTTAGCGGGAGGGCGCACAGATACGCAGTATTTT
>TRBV6-5|TRBJ1-2|-|14|-
CASSYSDTNYGYTF
TGTGCCAGCAGTTACTCGGACACTAACTATGGCTACACCTTC
>TRBV2|TRBJ2-5|TRBD2|15|-
CASRRSGTYQETQYF
TGTGCCAGCCGTCGGAGCGGGACTTATCAAGAGACCCAGTACTTC
>TRBV18|TRBJ1-2|-|15|-
CASSPNRENNYGYTF
TGTGCCAGCTCACCGAACAGGGAAAACAACTATGGCTACACCTTC
>TRBV7-8|TRBJ2-7|TRBD2|18|-
CASSWGLAGAAVGNEQYF
TGTGCCAGCAGCTGGGGACTAGCGGGAGCGGCGGTTGGTAACGAGCAGTACTTC
>TRBV29-1|TRBJ1-2|-|12|-
CSVEPSGVGYTF
TGCAGCGTTGAGCCCTCGGGGGTTGGCTACACCTTC
>TRBV5-1|TRBJ2-7|TRBD1|14|-
CASRLQDRTYEQYF
TGCGCCAGCCGCCTCCAGGACAGGACCTACGAGCAGTACTTC
>TRBV30|TRBJ2-7|-|12|-
CAWSVQRSEQYF
TGTGCCTGGAGTGTACAAAGATCCGAGCAGTACTTC
>TRBV7-2|TRBJ2-3|-|13|-
CASRAPPQDTQYF
TGTGCCAGCAGGGCCCCACCCCAAGATACGCAGTATTTT
>TRBV30|TRBJ2-7|-|16|-
CAWSTVSQGGSYEQYF
TGTGCCTGGAGTACGGTTAGCCAGGGGGGCTCCTACGAGCAGTACTTC
>TRBV7-7|TRBJ2-2|-|15|-
CASSLDLAGPGELFF
TGTGCTAGCAGCTTAGACCTGGCGGGTCCCGGGGAGCTGTTTTTT
>TRBV7-2|TRBJ2-7|TRBD2|16|-
CASSLVALAGSYEQYF
TGTGCCAGCAGCTTAGTGGCCCTAGCGGGCTCCTACGAGCAGTACTTC
>TRBV7-2|TRBJ1-1|-|17|once
CASSLYPIGGAWTEAFF
TGTGCCAGCAGCTTATACCCCATAGGGGGGGCTTGGACTGAAGCTTTCTTT
>TRBV9|TRBJ2-7|-|14|-
CASSLRSGTYEQYF
TGTGCCAGCAGCCTTCGTTCAGGGACCTACGAGCAGTACTTC
>TRBV5-4|TRBJ2-3|TRBD2|17|-
CASSVGLAGPSTDTQYF
TGTGCCAGCAGCGTGGGACTAGCGGGGCCTAGCACAGATACGCAGTATTTT
>TRBV2|TRBJ1-2|TRBD1|16|-
CASSGDRVPSLYGYTF
TGTGCCAGCAGTGGGGACAGGGTCCCCTCCCTCTATGGCTACACCTTC
>TRBV28|TRBJ2-1|-|12|-
CASSVSSNEQFF
TGTGCCAGCAGTGTTAGTTCGAATGAGCAGTTCTTC
>TRBV7-8|TRBJ2-1|TRBD2|14|-
CASLSREGSNEQFF
TGTGCCAGCCTCTCCCGGGAGGGATCGAATGAGCAGTTCTTC
>TRBV3-1/TRBV3-2|TRBJ2-1|TRBD1|17|few
CASSQASGTGFRNEQFF
TGTGCCAGCAGCCAAGCCTCCGGGACAGGGTTTCGCAATGAGCAGTTCTTC
>TRBV5-4|TRBJ1-1|-|14|-
CASSLGGEFAEAFF
TGTGCCAGCAGCTTGGGGGGAGAGTTCGCTGAAGCTTTCTTT
>TRBV5-4|TRBJ2-2|TRBD2|17|-
CASSIGLAGANTGELFF
TGTGCCAGCAGCATAGGACTAGCGGGAGCTAACACCGGGGAGCTGTTTTTT
>TRBV7-2|TRBJ1-2|-|16|-
CASSLVGRGLSYGYTF
TGTGCCAGCAGCTTAGTGGGGAGGGGGTTGTCCTATGGCTACACCTTC
>TRBV13|TRBJ2-7|TRBD2|20|once
CASSSTTGTSGVTLDYEQYF
TGTGCCAGCAGCTCAACAACCGGGACTAGCGGGGTTACTTTGGACTACGAGCAGTACTTC
>TRBV7-9|TRBJ2-1|-|14|-
CASSPGATPNEQFF
TGTGCCAGCAGTCCAGGGGCTACCCCCAATGAGCAGTTCTTC
>TRBV5-8|TRBJ1-5|-|15|-
CASSLAGAGAQPQHF
TGTGCCAGCAGCTTGGCCGGAGCAGGGGCGCAGCCCCAGCATTTT
>TRBV12-3/TRBV12-4|TRBJ2-7|TRBD2|13|-
CASSWRGDDEQYF
TGTGCCAGCAGTTGGCGGGGGGATGACGAGCAGTACTTC
>TRBV2|TRBJ2-5|TRBD2|16|-
CASKNPLAGAPETQYF
TGTGCCAGCAAAAACCCCCTAGCGGGAGCCCCAGAGACCCAGTACTTC
>TRBV18|TRBJ2-1|TRBD1|13|-
CASSAASGTAQFF
TGTGCCAGCTCAGCGGCATCCGGGACAGCGCAGTTCTTC
>TRBV28|TRBJ1-6|TRBD1|14|-
CASSRDRQNSPLHF
TGTGCCAGCAGTCGGGACAGGCAGAATTCACCCCTCCACTTT
>TRBV7-9|TRBJ1-3|-|16|-
CASSSRQLHRGNTIYF
TGTGCCAGCAGCTCCCGACAGCTCCACCGTGGAAACACCATATATTTT